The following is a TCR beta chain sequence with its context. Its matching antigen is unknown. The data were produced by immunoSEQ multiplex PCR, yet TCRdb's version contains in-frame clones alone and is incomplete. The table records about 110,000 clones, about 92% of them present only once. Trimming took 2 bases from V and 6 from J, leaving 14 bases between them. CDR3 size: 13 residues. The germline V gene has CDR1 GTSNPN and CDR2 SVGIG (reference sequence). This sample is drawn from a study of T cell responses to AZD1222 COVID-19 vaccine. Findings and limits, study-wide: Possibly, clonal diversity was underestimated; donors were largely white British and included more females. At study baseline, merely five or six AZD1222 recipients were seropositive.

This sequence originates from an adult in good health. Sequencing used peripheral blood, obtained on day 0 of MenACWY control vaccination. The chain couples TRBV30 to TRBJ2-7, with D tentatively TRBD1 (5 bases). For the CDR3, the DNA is TGTGCCTGGAGTCTCCCACCAGGGCGCGAGCAGTACTTC. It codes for CAWSLPPGREQYF.